This T cell receptor (beta chain) derives from a study of blood T cell repertoires in COVID-19. The wider study: Sources were T cells, B-cell-depleted T cells, or PBMCs; the material itself was cDNA or gDNA.

The CDR3 is made up of 15 amino acids. Trimming took off 3 bases at V and 0 bases at J, with 9 bases between the two ends. Germline CDR1 reads MNHNS; CDR2 reads SASEGT. In the original workflow: How many nucleated cells were present was estimated from reference gene primer amplification. Generated by immunoSEQ multiplex PCR, the TCRdb table keeps only in-frame clones and is missing some. V and J calls and clone size are those listed in that table; D and trimming were worked out from the DNA. The sample carries roughly 130,000 clones, roughly 86% recorded once. The TCR originated in an older woman with acute or convalescent COVID-19. The genes are TRBV6-1 and TRBJ2-4; D call uncertain. Source material: peripheral blood. CDR3 nucleotides: TGTGCCAGCAGTGAGTTAGGCGGAGCCAAAAACATTCAGTACTTC. The encoded protein is CASSELGGAKNIQYF.